These T cell receptor beta chains were read from a single sample in a study of vaccination effects on CD4 cells after COVID-19. Generated by immunoSEQ multiplex PCR, the TCRdb table keeps only in-frame clones and is missing some. The sample yields fewer than 85,000 clones, around 70% seen once. No antigens are known for them. Sequenced here: CD4+ T cells from PBMCs cultured without peptide, sampled after COVID-19 vaccination. Receptors originate from a human donor who received a COVID-19 vaccine. Each CDR3 is given with its conserved first and last residue. D genes are given only for firm matches. Not every row has a clone size; where given, it reads once, few, many or a size class.

>TRBJ2-2|TRBV14|few|-
TGTGCCAGCAGCCAAGTCTACCGGGGTGGGGAGCTGTTTTTT
CASSQVYRGGELFF
>TRBJ1-1|TRBV5-8|-|TRBD1
TGTGCCAGCAGCTTGAGGACGGGCGGGGGGACAGGCATGAACACTGAAGCTTTCTTT
CASSLRTGGGTGMNTEAFF
>TRBJ1-1|TRBV30|-|-
TGTGCCTGGAGTGAGGCCAGTCACACTGAAGCTTTCTTT
CAWSEASHTEAFF
>TRBJ2-3|TRBV2|-|-
TGTGCCAGTTTTCAACAGAACACAGATACGCAGTATTTT
CASFQQNTDTQYF
>TRBJ1-2|TRBV5-6|-|-
TGTGCCAGCAGCTTGGCCTTGGGGGAGGTTGGCTATGGCTACACCTTC
CASSLALGEVGYGYTF
>TRBJ2-2|TRBV28|-|-
TGTGCCAGCAGCCTGGCCCCCCCGAGCACCGGGGAGCTGTTTTTT
CASSLAPPSTGELFF
>TRBJ2-1|TRBV10-2|-|-
TGCGCCAGCAGTGAAACAGTTTACAATGAGCAGTTCTTC
CASSETVYNEQFF
>TRBJ2-1|TRBV11-1|-|TRBD2
TGTGCCAGCACAGCGGGGCAGGGACGGAACAATGAGCAGTTCTTC
CASTAGQGRNNEQFF
>TRBJ1-2|TRBV24-1|-|TRBD1
TGTGCCACCAGTGATTTGCAGGTAAGGGACAGTGTCTTCTGCACCTTC
CATSDLQVRDSVFCTF
>TRBJ2-1|TRBV7-3|few|-
TGTGCCAGCAGCTTTTACACGGGTGAGCAGTTCTTC
CASSFYTGEQFF
>TRBJ2-3|TRBV5-1|-|-
TGCGCCTCAAGGGGGGGGGAATTCACAGATACGCAGTATTTT
CASRGGEFTDTQYF
>TRBJ2-1|TRBV9|-|-
TGTGCCAGCAGCGTAGCTCCGATATGGGATGAGCAGTTCTTC
CASSVAPIWDEQFF
>TRBJ2-5|TRBV7-3|-|-
TGTGCCAGCAGCTTAAGGGCAGGGGAGACCCAGTACTTC
CASSLRAGETQYF
>TRBJ2-6|TRBV30|-|TRBD1
TGTGCCTGGGGCTATACAGGGGGCGCTGGGGCCAACGTCCTGACTTTC
CAWGYTGGAGANVLTF
>TRBJ2-1|TRBV28|few|TRBD2
TGTGCCAGCAGTCGCTATAGCGGGGGGGGCTCCTACAATGAGCAGTTCTTC
CASSRYSGGGSYNEQFF
>TRBJ1-1|TRBV4-1|-|TRBD1
TGCGCCAGCAGCCAAGGACAGGGAACACTCACTGTTGAAGCTTTCTTT
CASSQGQGTLTVEAFF
>TRBJ1-5|TRBV19|-|-
TGTGCCAGTACCATCTTCAGTGGTCAGCCCCAGCATTTT
CASTIFSGQPQHF
>TRBJ2-6|TRBV29-1|few|-
TGCAGCGCAGGGTCCGGGGCCAACGTCCTGACTTTC
CSAGSGANVLTF
>TRBJ2-2|TRBV2|-|TRBD1
TGTGCCAGCAGGACAGGGGGTACCGGGGAGCTGTTTTTT
CASRTGGTGELFF
>TRBJ1-2|TRBV2|-|TRBD1
TGTGCCAGCAGTTATACAGGGGTCTCTGGCTACACCTTC
CASSYTGVSGYTF
>TRBJ1-1|TRBV2|-|-
TGTGCCAGCCACAGCGGGAACACTGAAGCTTTCTTT
CASHSGNTEAFF
>TRBJ1-1|TRBV18|-|TRBD1
TGTGCCAGCTCACCAACAGGGGCCTTGAACACTGAAGCTTTCTTT
CASSPTGALNTEAFF
>TRBJ2-1|TRBV4-3|-|-
TGCGCCAGCAGCCAAGAGGAGGGGGGGGGTGAGCAGTTCTTC
CASSQEEGGGEQFF
>TRBJ1-1|TRBV27|once|-
TGTGCCAGCACCAAGAGAGGCAACACTGAAGCTTTCTTT
CASTKRGNTEAFF
>TRBJ2-5|TRBV6-1|-|-
TGTGCCAGCAGTGAAGGTTGGGAGACCCAGTACTTC
CASSEGWETQYF
>TRBJ2-3|TRBV10-2|-|-
TGCGCCAGCAGTGAGCCTCGGCCAACCGGCAATACGCAGTATTTT
CASSEPRPTGNTQYF
>TRBJ2-4|TRBV4-2|-|TRBD2
TGTGCCAGCAGCCAAGATCCCCGGGGGGAGAACATTCAGTACTTC
CASSQDPRGENIQYF
>TRBJ2-5|TRBV27|-|-
TGTGCCAGCAGTTTATCTCCGGGACAACAAGAGACCCAGTACTTC
CASSLSPGQQETQYF
>TRBJ1-2|TRBV6-5|-|-
TGTGCCAGCAGTTACTTGTCCTCCTCAAACTATGGCTACACCTTC
CASSYLSSSNYGYTF
>TRBJ1-2|TRBV6-1|-|-
TGTGCCAGCAGTGAATTTTCGGAGGGCTACACCTTC
CASSEFSEGYTF
>TRBJ2-3|TRBV2|-|-
TGTGCCAGCAGCCCCTCCGGAGGGGTCACAGATACGCAGTATTTT
CASSPSGGVTDTQYF
>TRBJ1-1|TRBV7-9|-|-
TGTGCCAGCAGCAAACAGGGTTCGAACACTGAAGCTTTCTTT
CASSKQGSNTEAFF
>TRBJ1-4|TRBV30|-|TRBD1
TGTGCCTGGAGTGACACAGGGGGCACTAATGAAAAACTGTTTTTT
CAWSDTGGTNEKLFF
>TRBJ2-2|TRBV7-3|-|-
TGTGCCAGCAGCTTATCTCACCAGGGGAACACCGGGGAGCTGTTTTTT
CASSLSHQGNTGELFF
>TRBJ2-3|TRBV7-8|-|TRBD2
TGTGCCAGCAGCTTAGAGACTAGCGAAGGGGACACAGATACGCAGTATTTT
CASSLETSEGDTDTQYF
>TRBJ2-3|TRBV18|-|-
TGTGCCGGGGCACAGGGTCTCACAGATACGCAGTATTTT
CAGAQGLTDTQYF
>TRBJ2-1|TRBV3-1/TRBV3-2|-|TRBD2
TGTGCCAGCAGCAAAGGGGCTAGCGGCAATGAGCAGTTCTTC
CASSKGASGNEQFF
>TRBJ1-1|TRBV29-1|-|TRBD1
TGCAGCGTTGAAGGACAGGGCTCTGAAGCTTTCTTT
CSVEGQGSEAFF
>TRBJ1-1|TRBV5-1|-|-
TGCGCCAGCAGCTTGCTTCCGGGACACCTCTCCGCAGCTTTCTTT
CASSLLPGHLSAAFF
>TRBJ1-5|TRBV24-1|-|-
TGTGCCACCAGGCCCGACAATCATATTCGGCCCCAGCATTTT
CATRPDNHIRPQHF
>TRBJ1-1|TRBV7-3|-|-
TGTGCCAGCAGCCTCGCCGGCGGGAACACTGAAGCTTTCTTT
CASSLAGGNTEAFF
>TRBJ1-1|TRBV12-3/TRBV12-4|-|-
TGTGCCAGCAGTCGACATACAGACACTGAAGCTTTCTTT
CASSRHTDTEAFF
>TRBJ2-1|TRBV27|few|-
TGTGCCAGCAGTTATCCCGACAATGAGCAGTTCTTC
CASSYPDNEQFF
>TRBJ1-1|TRBV5-5|-|TRBD1
TGTGCCAGCAGCCCCTGGACAGGGGAGAACACTGAAGCTTTCTTT
CASSPWTGENTEAFF
>TRBJ1-2|TRBV30|once|TRBD1
TGTGCCTGGGGCGCTCGGACAGGCTTGCCCCACACCTTC
CAWGARTGLPHTF
>TRBJ1-1|TRBV3-1/TRBV3-2|once|-
TGTGCCAGCAGCCAAGGTTTTCGGAACACTGAAGCTTTCTTT
CASSQGFRNTEAFF
>TRBJ2-5|TRBV4-2|-|TRBD2
TGTGCCAGCAGCCACGCAAGAGGCGGGGGGCAAGAGACCCAGTACTTC
CASSHARGGGQETQYF
>TRBJ2-1|TRBV28|-|TRBD2
TGTGCCAGCAGTCCTCGGGGAGGGGTATCCAATGAGCAGTTCTTC
CASSPRGGVSNEQFF
>TRBJ2-5|TRBV6-5|-|TRBD2
TGTGTCAGTGTTCCGGGGGGGTCAGAGACCCAGTACTTC
CVSVPGGSETQYF
>TRBJ1-2|TRBV24-1|-|TRBD1
TGTGCCACCAGTGATGCCGGACAGGTCAACTATGGCTACACCTTC
CATSDAGQVNYGYTF
>TRBJ2-1|TRBV5-8|-|-
TGTGCCAGCCCCGGGTTCCGCCATGAGCAGTTCTTC
CASPGFRHEQFF
>TRBJ2-1|TRBV7-2|-|-
TGTGCCAGCAGCTCCAGGGTAGCAGTCCACAATGAGCAGTTCTTC
CASSSRVAVHNEQFF
>TRBJ2-2|TRBV10-3|few|-
TGTGCCATCAGTGCCGTCACCGGGGAGCTGTTTTTT
CAISAVTGELFF
>TRBJ1-1|TRBV2|few|-
TGTGCCAGCAGTGAGCGGGGGCCCACTGAAGCTTTCTTT
CASSERGPTEAFF